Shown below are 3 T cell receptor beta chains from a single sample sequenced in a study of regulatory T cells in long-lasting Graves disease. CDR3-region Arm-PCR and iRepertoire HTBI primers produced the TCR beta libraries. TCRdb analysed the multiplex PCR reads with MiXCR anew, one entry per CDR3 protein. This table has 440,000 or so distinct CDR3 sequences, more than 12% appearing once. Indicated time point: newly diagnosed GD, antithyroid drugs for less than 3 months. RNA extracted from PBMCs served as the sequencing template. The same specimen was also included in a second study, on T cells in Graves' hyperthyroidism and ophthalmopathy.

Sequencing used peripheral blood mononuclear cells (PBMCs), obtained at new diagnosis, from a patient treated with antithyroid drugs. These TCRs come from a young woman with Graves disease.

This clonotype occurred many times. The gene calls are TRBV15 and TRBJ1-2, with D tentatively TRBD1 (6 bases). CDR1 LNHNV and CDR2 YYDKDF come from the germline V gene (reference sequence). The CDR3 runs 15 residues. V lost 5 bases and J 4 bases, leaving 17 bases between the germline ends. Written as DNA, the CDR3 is TGTGCCACCAGCCCGAGTGGGCAGGGGATCTATGGCTACACCTTC. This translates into CATSPSGQGIYGYTF.

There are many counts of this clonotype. Written as DNA, the CDR3 is TGTGCCAGCAGAAAGGCCGCCAACTCTGGAAACACCATATATTTT. Amino acids: CASRKAANSGNTIYF. This chain joins TRBV11-2 and TRBJ1-3, with D hard to call. V dropped 6 bases and J dropped 0 bases, with 12 bases sitting between them. The CDR3 sequence is 15 residues long. Germline loops: CDR1 SGHAT, CDR2 FQNNGV.

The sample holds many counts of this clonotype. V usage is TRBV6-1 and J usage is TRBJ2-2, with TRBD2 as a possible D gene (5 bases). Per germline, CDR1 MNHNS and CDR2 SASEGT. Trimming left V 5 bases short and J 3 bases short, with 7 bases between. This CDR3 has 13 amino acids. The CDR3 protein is CASSRGYTGELFF. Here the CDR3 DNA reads TGTGCCAGCAGTCGAGGGTACACCGGGGAGCTGTTTTTT.